One sample yielded the 21 T cell receptor beta chains listed below, sequenced in a study of Tregs in tolerant kidney transplant recipients. Measured with immunoSEQ multiplex PCR; TCRdb has only the in-frame clones, and not every one. Among roughly 54,000 clones listed, approximately 89% were seen once. Related graft donors supplied nonmyeloablative bone marrow transplants, and mixed chimerism was transient. The sequenced sample was CD8+ T cells from blood (PBMCs), obtained 12 months after the transplant. The origin of the receptors is a human patient who received a combined kidney and bone marrow transplant. Among the T cells, some may be from the graft donor.

This clone was detected only once. V is TRBV4-1 and J is TRBJ2-5, with TRBD2 matching over 8 bases. Germline values: CDR1 MGHRA, CDR2 YSYEKL. The CDR3 contains 16 residues. J was trimmed by 2 bases and V by 0 bases; bases with no gene match: 5. The CDR3 nucleotides are TGCGCCAGCAGCCAAGAACCTAGCGGGCCGCAAGAGACCCAGTACTTC. Translation gives CASSQEPSGPQETQYF.

The chain joins TRBV7-2 to TRBJ2-5, with D possibly being TRBD1 (5 bases). CDR3 length: 15 residues. V was trimmed by 4 bases and J by 5 bases, leaving 17 bases between them. Germline CDR1 is SGHTA and CDR2 is FQGNSA. The CDR3 DNA follows: TGTGCCAGCAGCTCATCGACAGTATGGCTCGAGACCCAGTACTTC. Its protein product is CASSSSTVWLETQYF. The variable domain in full, completed from reference TRBV7-2 and TRBJ2-5, reads GAGVSQSPSNKVTEKGKDVELRCDPISGHTALYWYRQSLGQGLEFLIYFQGNSAPDKSGLPSDRFSAERTGGSVSTLTIQRTQQEDSAVYLCASSSSTVWLETQYFGPGTRLLVL.

This chain joins TRBV28 and TRBJ2-7, with D possibly TRBD1 on 5 matching bases. Germline V gene data show CDR1 as MDHEN and CDR2 as SYDVKM. V lost 5 bases, J lost 3 bases, and 20 bases lay in between. CDR3 size: 16 residues. The CDR3 here is CASSAPRQTLYYEQYF. The CDR3 nucleotides read TGTGCCAGCAGTGCCCCTCGACAGACACTGTACTACGAGCAGTACTTC.

The chain combines TRBV19 with TRBJ2-7; 7 nucleotides line up with TRBD2. Germline lookup yields CDR1 LNHDA and CDR2 SQIVND (reference sequence). Trimming cost V 6 bases and J 5 bases; bases outside gene matches: 7. The CDR3 totals 13 residues. The CDR3, as DNA: TGTGCCAGTAGCTCCGGGGGGAGGAACGAGCAGTACTTC. Protein product: CASSSGGRNEQYF.

The rearrangement uses TRBV7-6 and TRBJ2-7, with unresolved D. This CDR3 has 16 residues. Germline V lookup: CDR1 SGHVS, CDR2 FNYEAQ. V lost 1 base, J lost 2 bases, and 15 bases lay in between. As DNA, the CDR3 is TGTGCCAGCAGCTTAGATCTCGGTTTGCCCGCCTACGAGCAGTACTTC. This codes for CASSLDLGLPAYEQYF.

This chain links TRBV28 with TRBJ1-4; 8 positions match TRBD1. Trimming took 5 bases from V and 5 from J; bases not matched to a gene: 7. Germline V gives CDR1 MDHEN, CDR2 SYDVKM. This CDR3 contains 15 residues. CDR3: CASSRRDRMNEKLFF. Here the CDR3 DNA reads TGTGCCAGCAGTCGCCGGGACAGGATGAATGAAAAACTGTTTTTT.

The sample holds one count of this clone. V is TRBV5-1 and J is TRBJ1-2; TRBD1 is a possible D gene (5 bases). Germline values: CDR1 SGHRS, CDR2 YFSETQ. This CDR3 spans 17 amino acids. Trimming shortened V by 2 bases and J by 2 bases, and 19 bases separated the two germline ends. CDR3 in amino acids: CASSLRQRRQENYGYTF. CDR3 coding DNA: TGCGCCAGCAGCTTAAGACAGCGCCGGCAAGAGAACTATGGCTACACCTTC.

J is TRBJ1-5 and V is TRBV4-1; unclear D gene. Looked up from germline, CDR1 is MGHRA and CDR2 is YSYEKL. The CDR3 is made up of 16 amino acids. V was clipped by 4 bases and J by 5 bases, with 18 bases between them. The CDR3 coding sequence is TGCGCCAGCAGCCTGACTCCCCATATGACTTATCAGCCCCAGCATTTT. Protein product: CASSLTPHMTYQPQHF.

This clone was found once. This chain links TRBV30 with TRBJ1-1; 7 bases match TRBD1. Germline V gene lookup returns CDR1 GTSNPN and CDR2 SVGIG (reference sequence). This CDR3 region has 12 residues. Unmatched junction bases numbered 6, after V lost 1 base and J lost 10 bases. CDR3 amino acids: CAWSGLTGVAFF. The CDR3 coding sequence is TGTGCCTGGAGTGGCCTAACAGGGGTAGCTTTCTTT.

The CDR3 nucleotides read TGTGCCAGCAGCGTGACAGGGGTGCATTACGAGCAGTACTTC. This codes for CASSVTGVHYEQYF. The chain uses TRBV6-1 and TRBJ2-7, with 8 bases lining up with TRBD1. Looked up from germline, CDR1 is MNHNS and CDR2 is SASEGT. This CDR3 is built from 14 residues. Trimming removed 6 bases from V and 4 bases from J; junction bases left unmatched: 8.

This clone occurred once. The genes are TRBV13 and TRBJ2-3; 8 bases line up with TRBD2. The V and J ends lost 0 bases and 4 bases, in that order; junction bases with no gene match: 12. This CDR3 is 18 amino acids long. Germline V gene lookup returns CDR1 PRHDT and CDR2 FYEKMQ (reference sequence). CDR3 protein: CASSLGSGSNVFSDTQYF. CDR3 bases: TGTGCCAGCAGCTTAGGAAGCGGGAGTAATGTCTTCTCAGATACGCAGTATTTT.

This rearrangement joins TRBV15 to TRBJ2-2; D call uncertain. V lost 4 bases and J lost 3, with 3 bases in between. This CDR3 has 12 amino acids. CDR1 LNHNV and CDR2 YYDKDF come from the germline V gene (reference sequence). The DNA for the CDR3 is TGTGCCACCAGCATAGACACCGGGGAGCTGTTTTTT. Its translation: CATSIDTGELFF.

The chain couples TRBV19 to TRBJ1-5; D is unresolved. The CDR3 totals 15 residues. Trimming took 3 bases from V and 5 from J, leaving 14 bases between them. Germline values: CDR1 LNHDA, CDR2 SQIVND (reference sequence). This CDR3 is CASSIGHDPYQPQHF. The DNA of the CDR3 is TGTGCCAGTAGTATTGGGCACGATCCCTATCAGCCCCAGCATTTT.

Written as DNA, the CDR3 is TGTGCCAGCAGCTTGACAGGGTCTGGAAACACCATATATTTT. Its protein is CASSLTGSGNTIYF. The rearrangement uses TRBV11-2 and TRBJ1-3; 7 positions agree with TRBD1. V was pared by 3 bases and J by 1 base, with 0 bases of the junction left unmatched. In germline, CDR1 is SGHAT, CDR2 FQNNGV. The CDR3 contains 14 residues.

This chain's CDR3 is CASSPQGYAPQETQYF. The CDR3 DNA reads as TGTGCCAGTAGTCCACAGGGCTATGCTCCGCAAGAGACCCAGTACTTC. V gene TRBV19 combines with J gene TRBJ2-5; tentatively, D is TRBD1 (6 bases). Germline V lookup: CDR1 LNHDA, CDR2 SQIVND (reference sequence). The CDR3 sequence is 16 residues long. V lost 5 bases and J 2 bases, leaving 18 bases between the germline ends.

This clone has a handful of counts. This sequence joins TRBV6-5 and TRBJ1-3; D is possibly TRBD1 (5 bases). Trimming left V 6 bases short and J 4 bases short, with 13 bases between. The CDR3 is 14 residues long. The germline CDR1 and CDR2 sequences are MNHEY and SVGAGI. The CDR3 bases are TGTGCCAGCAGGACCGGGGGGACCGGAAACACCATATATTTT. It is translated as CASRTGGTGNTIYF.

This chain joins TRBV7-8 and TRBJ2-5; 9 bases map to TRBD1. The J call is uncertain, as TRBJ2-7 better fits the DNA end. Germline V gene lookup returns CDR1 SGHVS and CDR2 FQNEAQ. The CDR3 has 15 residues. CDR3 nucleotides: TGTGCCAGCAGCTCGGGGACAGGGCCAGCCTACGAGCAGTACTTC. Residues: CASSSGTGPAYEQYF.

This chain connects TRBV28 to TRBJ2-1; the match to TRBD2 covers 15 bases. The CDR3 extends over 18 amino acids. CDR1 and CDR2 from the germline V gene are MDHEN and SYDVKM. V shed 8 bases, J shed 10 bases, and the junction held 18 bases outside the gene matches. This CDR3 reads CASAAGLAGGPSTIEQFF. CDR3 DNA sequence: TGTGCCAGCGCCGCTGGACTAGCGGGGGGGCCCTCTACAATCGAGCAGTTCTTC.

The chain uses TRBV4-1 and TRBJ2-3; 14 bases fit TRBD2. V was pared by 3 bases and J by 2 bases, with 7 bases of the junction left unmatched. Germline V gives CDR1 MGHRA, CDR2 YSYEKL. The CDR3 covers 18 residues. The CDR3 region has the DNA TGCGCCAGCAGCCATGGGACTAGCGGGGGCCCACACACAGATACGCAGTATTTT. Translated: CASSHGTSGGPHTDTQYF.

V and J are TRBV19 and TRBJ2-2; a weak D match, TRBD2 (5 bases). Germline V CDR1 and CDR2: LNHDA, SQIVND (reference sequence). CDR3 length equals 15 residues. V lost 1 base, J lost 4 bases, and 10 bases lay in between. DNA of the CDR3: TGTGCCAGTAGTATAGGGCTAGCCGCCACCGGGGAGCTGTTTTTT. Translated, it gives CASSIGLAATGELFF.

This chain joins TRBV2 and TRBJ2-1, with TRBD1 matching over 8 bases. Germline lookup yields CDR1 SNHLY and CDR2 FYNNEI. There are 15 residues in the CDR3. V gave up 6 bases and J gave up 4 bases; unmatched junction bases: 8. CDR3 bases: TGTGCCAGCAGCCCGTCAGGGGGCAGTTACAATGAGCAGTTCTTC. Its translation is CASSPSGGSYNEQFF.